Included here is one TCR beta chain sequence, with context. Samples came from patients with localized non-small cell lung adenocarcinoma. TCRdb recomputed calls from the PCR reads with MiXCR, one row per CDR3 protein. This table holds over 15,000 distinct CDR3 sequences, roughly half found once. This sample was included in a study of CD4 and CD8 cells across lung adenocarcinoma regions. The CDR3 is 15 residues long. Germline loops: CDR1 MNHEY, CDR2 SMNVEV (reference sequence). The V segment lost 5 bases and the J segment 8 bases; nucleotides outside the gene matches: 9. This TCR derives from a female donor with lung adenocarcinoma. The CD4 and CD8 labels of this study may be unreliable. This chain joins TRBV27 and TRBJ1-4; 9 nucleotides line up with TRBD1. Material: CD8+ T cells from the center of a lung tumor. CDR3 in amino acids: CASSPPGTGIEKLFF. The CDR3 DNA sequence: TGTGCCAGCAGTCCACCCGGGACAGGGATAGAAAAACTGTTTTTT.